This T cell receptor beta chain was retrieved from a study of blood T cells in healthy people across ages. Overall study: Researchers report that template switching captured about one barcoded beta molecule per two T cells.

A second PCR, run for about 7 to 11 cycles, used a sample-barcoded 5' primer plus a J-beta primer mix. TCRdb reprocessed the 5' RACE reads via MiXCR and lists one record per CDR3 protein. The sample has about 900,000 distinct CDR3 sequences, approximately 65% seen once; the top ten hold about 27%. Each donor gave around 9.6 milliliters of peripheral blood. Sequences were obtained from blood. The receptor was isolated from a man under 40 in good health.

The CDR3 is CASSYNQAYEQYF. The CDR3 coding sequence is TGTGCCAGCAGTTACAACCAGGCCTACGAGCAGTACTTC. The chain links TRBV6-2 or TRBV6-3 to TRBJ2-7; D gene ambiguous. The germline V gene has CDR1 MNHEY and CDR2 SVGEGT. CDR3 length: 13 amino acids. Trimming cost V 2 bases and J 2 bases, with 7 bases left between them.